The clone carrying this TCR beta chain appeared a few times. Its antigen is currently unknown. The sample originates from a study of beta chain features in type 1 diabetes. Germline V gene data show CDR1 as SNHLY and CDR2 as FYNNEI. Trimming took off 6 bases at V and 1 base at J, with 16 bases between the two ends. The CDR3 consists of 15 residues. Every bit of the isolated RNA underwent reverse transcription, so sequencing read expressed TCRB transcripts. Method: immunoSEQ multiplex PCR; TCRdb's copy keeps in-frame clones and lacks some. The repertoire holds about 210,000 clones, under 13% seen once, with 1% to 1.5% in the top ten. Study-level findings and limits: PCR might preferentially amplify shorter templates, equally in patients and controls. There was a moderate but significant shortening of TCRB CDR3s in all four CD4+ subsets of Type 1 diabetes patients.

The source of this sequence is a man aged 18 to 29 in good health. The chain joins TRBV2 to TRBJ2-7, with a weak D call TRBD1 (5 bases). Sequencing input: central memory CD4+ T cells from blood. The CDR3 DNA follows: TGTGCCAGCAGCGGAGACCCAGGGTCTTCCTACGAGCAGTACTTC. Protein: CASSGDPGSSYEQYF.